The 17 T cell receptor beta chains below were found in one sample sequenced in a study of shared clonotypes between healthy human individuals. Repertoires were generated with immunoSEQ multiplex PCR, while TCRdb's copy carries only in-frame clones and drops some. The sample includes around 940,000 clones, more than 75% seen only once; the top ten take nearly 1.5%. Sequenced: memory CD4+ T cells sorted from blood. Regarding subset: CD45RA-negative fraction. The receptors shown here come from a man between 18 and 29 years old in good health.

The chain links TRBV28 to TRBJ1-3, with a tentative D call TRBD1 (5 bases). The CDR3 covers 15 residues. Germline V gene sequence: CDR1 MDHEN, CDR2 SYDVKM. V shed 5 bases and J shed 0 bases, with 11 bases lying between them. The CDR3 protein is CASSRGTDSGNTIYF. CDR3 nucleotide sequence: TGTGCCAGCAGTCGGGGGACGGACTCTGGAAACACCATATATTTT.

This clone appeared a few times. In DNA form, the CDR3 reads TGCGCCAGCAGCTTACAGGGGGCGAACACTGAAGCTTTCTTT. Residues: CASSLQGANTEAFF. The gene calls are TRBV5-1 and TRBJ1-1, with 9 bases lining up with TRBD1. The V gene's germline CDR1 is SGHRS and CDR2 YFSETQ. V lost 2 bases and J lost 1; bases outside the gene matches: 0. The CDR3 covers 14 residues.

This clone has just a few counts. The chain uses TRBV7-2 and TRBJ2-7, with a possible D match to TRBD2 (6 bases). The V end was cut by 6 bases, the J end by 4 bases, with 16 bases between. CDR1 is SGHTA, CDR2 FQGNSA, per germline. The CDR3 totals 14 residues. As DNA, the CDR3 is TGTGCCAGCAGGCAAAATTTCGGGAGTTACGAGCAGTACTTC. Translating gives CASRQNFGSYEQYF.

CDR3 region: CAWERGQSNTEAFF. CDR3 nucleotides: TGTGCCTGGGAACGGGGACAGTCGAACACTGAAGCTTTCTTT. V usage is TRBV30 and J usage is TRBJ1-1, with 7 nucleotides matching TRBD1. The CDR3 totals 14 residues. V lost 5 bases to trimming and J lost 1 base; unmatched junction nucleotides: 7. Germline V gives CDR1 GTSNPN, CDR2 SVGIG (reference sequence).

Here the CDR3 reads CATSRDISTDTQYF. The DNA for the CDR3 is TGTGCCACCAGCAGAGATATAAGCACAGATACGCAGTATTTT. The rearrangement joins TRBV15 to TRBJ2-3; D unclear. Germline lookup yields CDR1 LNHNV and CDR2 YYDKDF (reference sequence). The CDR3 runs to 14 residues. V shed 0 bases and J shed 0 bases, with 4 bases lying between them.

The genes are TRBV5-1 and TRBJ2-3; D call uncertain. Per the germline V gene, CDR1 is SGHRS and CDR2 is YFSETQ. V was trimmed by 3 bases and J by 5 bases, leaving 4 bases between them. The CDR3 covers 11 residues. For the CDR3, the DNA is TGCGCCAGCAGCTCAGGAGATACGCAGTATTTT. Its protein is CASSSGDTQYF. Together with reference TRBV5-1 and TRBJ2-3, the CDR3 gives the full variable domain: KAGVTQTPRYLIKTRGQQVTLSCSPISGHRSVSWYQQTPGQGLQFLFEYFSETQRNKGNFPGRFSGRQFSNSRSEMNVSTLELGDSALYLCASSSGDTQYFGPGTRLTVL.

The chain links TRBV10-3 to TRBJ1-1; D is unresolved. This CDR3 contains 14 residues. The germline gives CDR1 ENHRY, CDR2 SYGVKD. V lost 2 bases to trimming and J lost 1 base, with 8 bases between them. CDR3 DNA sequence: TGTGCCATCAGTGAGGCCACCGGGAACACTGAAGCTTTCTTT. Translation gives CAISEATGNTEAFF.

At least ten counts were recorded for this clone. Other DNA sequences from this sample encode an identical CDR3 as well. The chain combines TRBV28 with TRBJ2-7, with 9 bases lining up with TRBD1. The CDR3 spans 13 residues. Germline V gene data show CDR1 as MDHEN and CDR2 as SYDVKM. J lost 4 bases, V lost 4 bases, and 2 bases had no gene match. CDR3 region: CASSSGQGYEQYF. The CDR3, as DNA: TGTGCCAGCAGTTCTGGACAGGGGTACGAGCAGTACTTC. Drawing the rest from reference TRBV28 and TRBJ2-7, the complete variable domain is DVKVTQSSRYLVKRTGEKVFLECVQDMDHENMFWYRQDPGLGLRLIYFSYDVKMKEKGDIPEGYSVSREKKERFSLILESASTNQTSMYLCASSSGQGYEQYFGPGTRLTVT.

The chain combines TRBV18 with TRBJ1-6; perhaps TRBD1 as D (6 bases). The V gene lost 3 bases and the J gene lost 4 bases, with 10 bases spanning the gap. CDR3 size: 15 residues. Germline V gene lookup returns CDR1 KGHSH and CDR2 LQKENI. In nucleotides, the CDR3 is TGTGCCAGCTCACCTGAGGACAGATATAATTCACCCCTCCACTTT. As protein: CASSPEDRYNSPLHF.

The V call is TRBV4-1, the J call TRBJ2-2; TRBD1 matches at 9 bases. The CDR3 consists of 16 residues. After removal of 4 bases from V and 1 base from J, the junction contained 4 bases not matched to a gene. The germline V gene has CDR1 MGHRA and CDR2 YSYEKL. CDR3 sequence: CASSRLTGGNTGELFF. The CDR3, as DNA: TGCGCCAGCAGCCGACTGACAGGGGGGAACACCGGGGAGCTGTTTTTT.

The chain has TRBV29-1 and TRBJ2-5; D is unclear. Matching the DNA end better, TRBJ2-7 makes the J call doubtful. Germline V gene sequence: CDR1 SQVTM, CDR2 ANQGSEA. This CDR3 spans 12 amino acids. CDR3 coding DNA: TGCAGCGTCAGTCTTGGGGCCTACGAGCAGTACTTC. This gives the protein CSVSLGAYEQYF.

This clone has more than one count but fewer than ten. The chain joins TRBV6-1 to TRBJ2-5; 10 nucleotides match TRBD1. Germline V gene data show CDR1 as MNHNS and CDR2 as SASEGT. The CDR3 length is 14 residues. Losses at the gene ends were 5 bases for V and 4 bases for J; bases not matched to a gene: 4. CDR3 in amino acids: CASSTRTGGETQYF. CDR3 sequence (DNA): TGTGCCAGCAGTACGCGGACAGGGGGAGAGACCCAGTACTTC.

With regard to this clone: This sample also contains other DNA sequences that code for the same CDR3. This sequence joins TRBV9 and TRBJ1-1; 7 positions agree with TRBD1. V trimming: 2 bases; J trimming: 3 bases; junction bases outside the gene matches: 1. CDR1 is SGDLS, CDR2 YYNGEE, per germline. This CDR3 has 13 amino acids. CDR3 nucleotides: TGTGCCAGCAGCGTCGACAGGGACACTGAAGCTTTCTTT. Translation gives CASSVDRDTEAFF.

This chain connects TRBV7-9 to TRBJ1-2; the D is unclear. This CDR3 is built from 12 residues. Germline loops: CDR1 SEHNR, CDR2 FQNEAQ (reference sequence). V was shortened by 2 bases and J by 8 bases, with 9 bases between the two germline ends. The CDR3, as DNA: TGTGCCAGCAGCTTATCTGGGGAAGGCTACACCTTC. Its translation: CASSLSGEGYTF.

The V and J genes are TRBV12-2 and TRBJ2-1; the D call TRBD1 from the table was never checked on the DNA. TRBV12-2 is classified as a pseudogene. The CDR3 has 16 residues. CDR3 in amino acids: CASRFLPLGPYNEQFF. The CDR3 DNA reads TGTGCAAGTCGCTTCCTCCCATTGGGGCCCTACAATGAGCAGTTCTTC.

The V call is TRBV6-1, the J call TRBJ1-6; no reliable D call. There are 13 residues in the CDR3. CDR1 is MNHNS, CDR2 SASEGT, per germline. Trimming cost V 6 bases and J 7 bases, with 10 bases left between them. CDR3 in amino acids: CASRLVENSPLHF. The CDR3 DNA reads as TGTGCCAGCAGACTAGTTGAGAATTCACCCCTCCACTTT.

This clone has a handful of counts. The rearrangement joins TRBV18 to TRBJ1-2; D is uncertain. The CDR3 length is 15 residues. Trimming took 1 base from V and 4 from J, leaving 13 bases between them. Per germline, CDR1 KGHSH and CDR2 LQKENI. The CDR3 reads CASSPREQISYGYTF. The CDR3 DNA sequence: TGTGCCAGCTCACCACGGGAACAGATAAGCTATGGCTACACCTTC. The entire variable domain, with the rest obtained from reference TRBV18 and TRBJ1-2, is as follows: NAGVMQNPRHLVRRRGQEARLRCSPMKGHSHVYWYRQLPEEGLKFMVYLQKENIIDESGMPKERFSAEFPKEGPSILRIQQVVRGDSAAYFCASSPREQISYGYTFGSGTRLTVV.